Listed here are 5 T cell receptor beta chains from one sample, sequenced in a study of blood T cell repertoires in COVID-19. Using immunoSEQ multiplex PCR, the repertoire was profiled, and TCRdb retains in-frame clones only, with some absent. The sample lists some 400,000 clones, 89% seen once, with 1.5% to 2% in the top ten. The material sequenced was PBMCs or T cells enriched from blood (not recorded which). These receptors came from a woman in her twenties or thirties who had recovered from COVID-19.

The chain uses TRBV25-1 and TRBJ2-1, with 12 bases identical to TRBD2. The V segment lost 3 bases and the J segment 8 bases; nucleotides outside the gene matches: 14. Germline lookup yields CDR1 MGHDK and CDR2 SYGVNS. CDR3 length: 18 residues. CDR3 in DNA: TGTGCCAGCAGTGACCCCAGCATGACTAGCGGGAGTTATGATGAGCAGTTCTTC. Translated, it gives CASSDPSMTSGSYDEQFF.

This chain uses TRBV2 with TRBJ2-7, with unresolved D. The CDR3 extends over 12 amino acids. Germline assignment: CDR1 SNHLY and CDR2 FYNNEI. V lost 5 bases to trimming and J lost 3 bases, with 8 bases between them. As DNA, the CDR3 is TGTGCCAGCAGTTCACTTATCTACGAGCAGTACTTC. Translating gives CASSSLIYEQYF.

CDR3 DNA: TGTGCCAGCAGCCTAGCGGGGGGTCCGGAGACCCAGTACTTC. It is translated as CASSLAGGPETQYF. This sequence joins TRBV4-2 and TRBJ2-5, with 10 bases matching TRBD2. This CDR3 is 14 amino acids long. Per the germline V gene, CDR1 is LGHNA and CDR2 is YNFKEQ. After removal of 4 bases from V and 5 bases from J, the junction contained 4 bases not matched to a gene.

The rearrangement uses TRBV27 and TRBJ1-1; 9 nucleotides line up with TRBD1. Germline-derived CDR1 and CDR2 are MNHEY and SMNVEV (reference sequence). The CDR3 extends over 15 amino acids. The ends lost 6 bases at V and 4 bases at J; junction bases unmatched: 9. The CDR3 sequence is CASRSLTGGGTEAFF. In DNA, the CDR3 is TGTGCCAGCAGGTCTCTTACAGGGGGCGGCACTGAAGCTTTCTTT.

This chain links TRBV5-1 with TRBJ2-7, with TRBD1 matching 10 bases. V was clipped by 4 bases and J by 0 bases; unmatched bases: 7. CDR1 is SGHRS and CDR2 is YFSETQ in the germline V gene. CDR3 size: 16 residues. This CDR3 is CASSPRGTGASYEQYF. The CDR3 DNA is TGCGCCAGCAGCCCGAGGGGGACAGGGGCCTCCTACGAGCAGTACTTC.